The clone carrying this T cell receptor beta chain was seen repeatedly, ten times or more. The antigen remains undetermined. The sample originates from a study of T cells in Graves' hyperthyroidism and ophthalmopathy. Whole-study context: Peripheral blood specimens were obtained at initial diagnosis, prior to any treatment. The study, taken as a whole, reports: Classification by a 13 V-J model distinguished ophthalmopathy from stable hyperthyroidism.

This CDR3 is 15 amino acids long. CDR1 is LGHDT and CDR2 is YNNKEL in the germline V gene (reference sequence). Trimming pared 1 base from V and 0 bases from J, leaving 7 bases between. Amplification of TCR beta CDR3 regions was performed using RNA transcripts as template. During a first-round RT-PCR of the TCR CDR3, the HTBI primer set was used. Each CDR3 protein is one row after TCRdb ran MiXCR on the multiplex PCR reads. The data contain around 450,000 distinct CDR3 sequences, 15% to 19% of them singletons. Patients were excluded because of uncontrolled infection, other autoimmune disease, pregnancy or lactation. Diagnosing involved the use of clinical symptoms, serum thyroxine and TRAb, thyroid ultrasound and orbital computed tomography.

This chain joins TRBV3-1 and TRBJ2-1, with a tentative D call TRBD2 (5 bases). Material for sequencing was blood. The TCR comes from a woman aged 18 to 35 with Graves' hyperthyroidism. The CDR3 protein is CASSQVGDSYNEQFF. DNA for the CDR3: TGTGCCAGCAGCCAAGTCGGGGACTCCTACAATGAGCAGTTCTTC.